The T cell receptor beta chain described here comes from a study of shared clonotypes between healthy human individuals (dated by TCRdb to about 2020). Broadly, across the study: A couple of women and a few men aged 18 to 49 years were included in the cohort. Per donor, three plates each were used for CD4 naive and CD4 memory, two for CD8 naive, and one for CD8 memory. Between about 0.9 and 8.9 billion PBMCs per donor were obtained by leukapheresis. The study deeply sequenced blood TCR repertoires of five healthy adults to estimate repertoire size and the extent of clonotype sharing between individuals. To increase sequencing depth and limit assay-specific biases, TCR repertoire library preparation and sequencing were carried out by different laboratories using diverse techniques.

Donors were healthy HIV-negative adults with no recently reported acute infections or vaccinations. Every donor was a Caucasian adult residing in Nashville, Tennessee, USA. CD4+ T cells were enriched through magnetic negative selection, after which naive cells were positively selected on CD45RA and the remaining negative fraction served as the memory subset. Blood was obtained by leukapheresis, after which PBMCs were separated by Ficoll-Histopaque density gradient centrifugation and cryopreserved in liquid nitrogen vapor phase. Analytical flow cytometry was used to check the purity and quantity of every magnetically sorted T cell population. Genomic DNA was isolated from every sorted fraction and measured by UV absorbance on a Nanodrop 2000c. TCR CDR3 regions were amplified from genomic DNA by multiplex PCR using the deep immunoSEQ assay. Genomic DNA extracted from each cell subset was distributed evenly over all wells of several immunoSEQ 96-well plates, and each plate served as one replicate. For sorted subsets, about 200 ng genomic DNA, equal to 25,000 to 35,000 T cell genomes, was loaded into each replicate PCR. The purified libraries were quantified using a Qubit 3.0 fluorometer, sized with a Bioanalyzer 2100, and then quantified again using the KAPA Library Quantification kit. Each immunoSEQ 96-well plate was sequenced on its own single-read 150-cycle Illumina NextSeq 550 flow cell. The study's own analysis went as follows. The immunoSEQ output contained only junctional sequences without quality scores, so filtering could not match that applied to full-length reads. Sequences were annotated with PyIR, a Python wrapper for IgBLAST v1.9, and V/J genes and CDR3 were assigned using IMGT germline references. Reads with weak V/J assignments (E-value above 1e-6), missing CDR3, stop codons, out-of-frame junctions, or ambiguous translated residues were removed. V3J clonotypes were defined as sequences sharing the same inferred V gene, J gene, and CDR3 amino acid sequence. Percentage overlap between repertoires was computed as shared unique clonotypes divided by the size of the smaller repertoire. Three approaches were used to assess repertoire richness: RTK rarefaction, the Chao1 estimator, and Recon v2.1 estimates of unobserved clonotypes. Generation probabilities for all TCRbeta clonotypes obtained by the gDNA method from several donors were computed using OLGA. The immuneACCESS repertoire file appears here via TCRdb, limited to in-frame rearrangements. These files lack a portion of the clones; in checked studies, under half of the deficit traces to unresolved V genes, and the cause of the others is not known. V and J calls and clone size come straight from that table; D and trimming were deduced from the DNA. This sample comprises about 1 million clones, around 78% of them detected only once. Of the sample, approximately 0.5% is held by the ten largest clones.

The CDR3, cysteine through phenylalanine, is 16 amino acids long. The entry retains the CDR3 DNA only, 48 bases that are in frame from base 1. CDR1 and CDR2, looked up from the germline V gene, are SGHRS and YFSETQ. Trimming accounts for 2 bases at V and 5 bases at J, while the number of junction bases matched to no gene is 8. As for this clone: Its specific antigen is unknown. No quality values exist for individual bases; no much larger clone is one base distant.

Beyond this particular receptor, the publication reports: Pairwise subsampling led to the expectation that sequencing depth would affect the degree of clonotype sharing among donors. Across a handful of donors, roughly 5.1% of naive CD4, over 3% of naive CD8, roughly 2.2% of memory CD4, and about 0.4% of memory CD8 clonotypes were shared. Sampling was limited to blood, and TCR repertoires in tissue likely differ from TCR repertoires in blood. Even with the large sequencing depth, rarefaction of the sorted-subset datasets indicated that sequencing was incomplete. The genetic and exposure-history diversity represented was limited by the small number of donors. Larger estimated clonotype richness was generally found for naive subsets than for memory subsets. Compared with non-shared clonotypes, the clonotypes found in all four sorted-subset donors had higher generation probabilities.

The TCR sequence derives from a man aged 18 to 30 in good health. Some clones in this sample may be carry-over from other donors' samples. The V and J genes are TRBV5-1 and TRBJ1-5; TRBD1 aligns with 9 central bases. Source material: memory CD4+ T cells from PBMCs. Interpreted using the paper, the cell subset or site label stands for: CD45RA-negative fraction. The DNA is TGCGCCAGCAGCTTAACTCCCGGGACAGGGTATCAGCCCCAGCATTTT. Its product reads: CASSLTPGTGYQPQHF.